This record concerns one T cell receptor beta chain sequence. Its antigen is not identified. The sample is drawn from a study of cytomegalovirus exposure and HLA in healthy donors. The PCR employed 60 Vbeta primers together with 13 Jbeta primers. TCRdb's table, derived via immunoSEQ multiplex PCR, lists solely in-frame clones and lacks some. The sample consists of about 140,000 clones, almost 80% of them appearing once. These donors, healthy bone marrow donors, were studied. Study observations and caveats: Across HLA loci, a later analysis found differing TCR association rates, with DRB1 most and HLA-C fewest. For most subjects, TCR beta sequences were reported to predict HLA-A and HLA-B alleles with accuracy. Some public TCRs appeared in many individuals, while most sequences were rare.

Sequencing input: PBMCs. The TCR comes from a man between 18 and 29 years old in good health and CMV-seronegative.

CDR3 DNA sequence: TGTGCCAGCAGCCGTCATGGGGGCCTAACCCAAGAGACCCAGTACTTC. Translated: CASSRHGGLTQETQYF. V and J are TRBV7-9 and TRBJ2-5; D is perhaps TRBD1 (6 bases). Deletions cut 5 bases from V and 1 base from J, with 17 bases between. This CDR3 has 16 amino acids. Germline V gene data show CDR1 as SEHNR and CDR2 as FQNEAQ (reference sequence).